Listed below are T cell receptor beta chains from one sample, sequenced in a study of T-cell memory formation after mild COVID-19. TCRdb processed the 5' RACE reads anew with MiXCR; each CDR3 protein has one entry. The sample comprises about 610,000 distinct CDR3 sequences, 17% of which are singletons, and roughly 7.8% rests with the top ten. Sequencing was done on a sample of PBMCs or a T cell subset sorted from them (not recorded which). These receptor sequences come from an adult woman who had mild COVID-19 (a few samples of this study predate the infection). Cell type and time point are not known. Each CDR3 is given with its conserved first and last residue. A D gene is named only where the DNA matches it firmly. Clone sizes are given selectively: once, few, many, or a class where the clone is expanded.

j_gene: TRBJ2-3; abundance: many; d_gene: TRBD2; v_gene: TRBV7-9; CDR3nt: TGTGCCAGCAGCTCGACTAGCGGGACTGGAACAGATACGCAGTATTTT; CDR3aa: CASSSTSGTGTDTQYF
j_gene: TRBJ1-2; abundance: -; d_gene: -; v_gene: TRBV4-3; CDR3nt: TGCGCCAGCAGCCAAGCTAGGGGCGACGGCTACACCTTC; CDR3aa: CASSQARGDGYTF
j_gene: TRBJ1-2; abundance: -; d_gene: TRBD1; v_gene: TRBV12-3/TRBV12-4; CDR3nt: TGTGCCAGCAGTTCAACTCTGACAGGGATATATGGCTACACCTTC; CDR3aa: CASSSTLTGIYGYTF
j_gene: TRBJ2-1; abundance: few; d_gene: TRBD1; v_gene: TRBV27; CDR3nt: TGTGCCAGCAGGGACAGGGTGGACTACAATGAGCAGTTCTTC; CDR3aa: CASRDRVDYNEQFF
j_gene: TRBJ1-2; abundance: few; d_gene: -; v_gene: TRBV5-1; CDR3nt: TGCGCCAGCAGCTTGAGACAGAACACTAACTATGGCTACACCTTC; CDR3aa: CASSLRQNTNYGYTF
j_gene: TRBJ2-1; abundance: few; d_gene: -; v_gene: TRBV6-5; CDR3nt: TGTGCCAGCAGTGACCGACAGTTGAGGAGCAATGAGCAGTTCTTC; CDR3aa: CASSDRQLRSNEQFF
j_gene: TRBJ2-1; abundance: few; d_gene: TRBD1; v_gene: TRBV3-1; CDR3nt: TGTGCCAGCAGCCAACTCCTGGGCGGGACAGGGGGCAGGGAGCAGTTCTTC; CDR3aa: CASSQLLGGTGGREQFF
j_gene: TRBJ2-3; abundance: few; d_gene: -; v_gene: TRBV20-1; CDR3nt: TGCAGTGCCCCAGCGGGTCTATCTGATACGCAGTATTTT; CDR3aa: CSAPAGLSDTQYF
j_gene: TRBJ2-4; abundance: many; d_gene: -; v_gene: TRBV6-2/TRBV6-3; CDR3nt: TGTGCCAGCAGTTACTCGAGACAGTTGGGGCAAGCCAAAAACATTCAGTACTTC; CDR3aa: CASSYSRQLGQAKNIQYF
j_gene: TRBJ2-1; abundance: few; d_gene: TRBD2; v_gene: TRBV24-1; CDR3nt: TGTGCCACCAGTGATTTGCAACCTAGCGGGAGTTTAAACAATGAGCAGTTCTTC; CDR3aa: CATSDLQPSGSLNNEQFF
j_gene: TRBJ2-5; abundance: few; d_gene: -; v_gene: TRBV12-3/TRBV12-4; CDR3nt: TGTGCCAGCAGTTTAGCGGGGGATTGGGAGACCCAGTACTTC; CDR3aa: CASSLAGDWETQYF
j_gene: TRBJ2-7; abundance: -; d_gene: -; v_gene: TRBV4-2; CDR3nt: TGTGCCAGCAAGCCCCACGAGCAGTACTTC; CDR3aa: CASKPHEQYF
j_gene: TRBJ1-5; abundance: few; d_gene: -; v_gene: TRBV9; CDR3nt: TGTGCCAGCAGCCCCGGGGGGGTTTTGGGACAGCCCCAGCATTTT; CDR3aa: CASSPGGVLGQPQHF
j_gene: TRBJ2-4; abundance: -; d_gene: TRBD1; v_gene: TRBV6-1; CDR3nt: TGTGCCAGCAAGGTCACAGGGGGCTCGGGCATTCAGTACTTC; CDR3aa: CASKVTGGSGIQYF
j_gene: TRBJ2-5; abundance: -; d_gene: TRBD2; v_gene: TRBV20-1; CDR3nt: TGCAGTGCTAGAGAGGCTAGCGGGACTGAGACCCAGTACTTC; CDR3aa: CSAREASGTETQYF
j_gene: TRBJ1-2; abundance: many; d_gene: TRBD1; v_gene: TRBV2; CDR3nt: TGTGCCAGCAGTGTGCAGGGGGCAAACTATGGCTACACCTTC; CDR3aa: CASSVQGANYGYTF
j_gene: TRBJ2-5; abundance: -; d_gene: TRBD2; v_gene: TRBV7-2; CDR3nt: TGTGCCAGCAGACCTACTGTGTCCGCTAGCGGGAGCCAGACCCAGTACTTC; CDR3aa: CASRPTVSASGSQTQYF
j_gene: TRBJ1-2; abundance: -; d_gene: -; v_gene: TRBV15; CDR3nt: TGTGCCACCAGCAGAGATGGGGCCGGCGCCTATGGCTACACCTTC; CDR3aa: CATSRDGAGAYGYTF
j_gene: TRBJ2-6; abundance: -; d_gene: TRBD1; v_gene: TRBV19; CDR3nt: TGTGCCAGTAGTATGGGACAGGGAACTGGGGCCAACGTCCTGACTTTC; CDR3aa: CASSMGQGTGANVLTF
j_gene: TRBJ2-1; abundance: -; d_gene: -; v_gene: TRBV30; CDR3nt: TGTGCCTGGAGTGTACCCCCCCTAGGGATCTACAATGAGCAGTTCTTC; CDR3aa: CAWSVPPLGIYNEQFF
j_gene: TRBJ2-1; abundance: -; d_gene: -; v_gene: TRBV10-3; CDR3nt: TGTGCCATCAGTGAGTCCTTGGGCGGTCCCCGGTTCTTC; CDR3aa: CAISESLGGPRFF
j_gene: TRBJ2-5; abundance: -; d_gene: -; v_gene: TRBV5-1; CDR3nt: TGCGCCAGCAGCTTGGCCGGGGGGCGCCTGGAGACCCAGTACTTC; CDR3aa: CASSLAGGRLETQYF
j_gene: TRBJ1-1; abundance: many; d_gene: -; v_gene: TRBV5-5; CDR3nt: TGTGCCAGCAGCTTTGGGGGGAAGACTGAAGCTTTCTTT; CDR3aa: CASSFGGKTEAFF
j_gene: TRBJ1-3; abundance: -; d_gene: -; v_gene: TRBV5-5; CDR3nt: TGTGCCAGCAGCTTGGTATGGGTATCCGGAAACACCATATATTTT; CDR3aa: CASSLVWVSGNTIYF
j_gene: TRBJ2-2; abundance: -; d_gene: -; v_gene: TRBV11-3; CDR3nt: TGTGCCAGCAGCTTAGATCCCTCCGGGGAGCTGTTTTTT; CDR3aa: CASSLDPSGELFF
j_gene: TRBJ1-2; abundance: -; d_gene: -; v_gene: TRBV7-8; CDR3nt: TGTGCCAGCAGCTTAGAAGGACGGGGCTATGGCTACACCTTC; CDR3aa: CASSLEGRGYGYTF
j_gene: TRBJ2-5; abundance: many; d_gene: -; v_gene: TRBV5-1; CDR3nt: TGCGCCAGCAGCCCCGAGACCGGCCCTCAAGAGACCCAGTACTTC; CDR3aa: CASSPETGPQETQYF
j_gene: TRBJ2-5; abundance: few; d_gene: TRBD2; v_gene: TRBV7-8; CDR3nt: TGTGCCAGCAGCTTATGGGGGGGGCAAGAGACCCAGTACTTC; CDR3aa: CASSLWGGQETQYF
j_gene: TRBJ2-3; abundance: -; d_gene: TRBD2; v_gene: TRBV7-9; CDR3nt: TGTGCCAGCAGCTTAGCTCTAGCGGGGCGCGGAGATACGCAGTATTTT; CDR3aa: CASSLALAGRGDTQYF
j_gene: TRBJ1-2; abundance: -; d_gene: -; v_gene: TRBV7-2; CDR3nt: TGTGCCAGCAGGGATTTCTATGGCTACACCTTC; CDR3aa: CASRDFYGYTF
j_gene: TRBJ2-4; abundance: few; d_gene: TRBD2; v_gene: TRBV5-1; CDR3nt: TGCGCCAGCAGCTTGTACGGGGGACTAGAGAACAAAAACATTCAGTACTTC; CDR3aa: CASSLYGGLENKNIQYF
j_gene: TRBJ2-7; abundance: few; d_gene: -; v_gene: TRBV5-1; CDR3nt: TGCGCCAGCAGCCCCCGGGACGGCCAACAGTACGAGCAGTACTTC; CDR3aa: CASSPRDGQQYEQYF
j_gene: TRBJ2-3; abundance: -; d_gene: -; v_gene: TRBV20-1; CDR3nt: TGCAGTGCTAGACTCCGGGGGTACGGGCGCACAGATACGCAGTATTTT; CDR3aa: CSARLRGYGRTDTQYF
j_gene: TRBJ1-1; abundance: -; d_gene: TRBD1; v_gene: TRBV27; CDR3nt: TGTGCCAGCAGTGCGACAGGGATAGCGGAAGCTTTCTTT; CDR3aa: CASSATGIAEAFF
j_gene: TRBJ1-5; abundance: -; d_gene: -; v_gene: TRBV9; CDR3nt: TGTGCCAGCAGCCAACTACCGAGCAATCAGCCCCAGCATTTT; CDR3aa: CASSQLPSNQPQHF
j_gene: TRBJ2-3; abundance: few; d_gene: TRBD1; v_gene: TRBV5-1; CDR3nt: TGCGCCAGCAGCGCCGGGACAGGGGGCGCCCTGGATACGCAGTATTTT; CDR3aa: CASSAGTGGALDTQYF
j_gene: TRBJ2-7; abundance: -; d_gene: TRBD2; v_gene: TRBV12-3/TRBV12-4; CDR3nt: TGTGCCAGCAGCACCGGGGGGGCGGGAGTGTACGAGCAGTACTTC; CDR3aa: CASSTGGAGVYEQYF
j_gene: TRBJ1-1; abundance: few; d_gene: -; v_gene: TRBV12-3/TRBV12-4; CDR3nt: TGTGCCAGCAGTTTAGAGTCACCGACTGAAGCTTTCTTT; CDR3aa: CASSLESPTEAFF
j_gene: TRBJ2-3; abundance: -; d_gene: TRBD1; v_gene: TRBV5-1; CDR3nt: TGCGCCAGCAAAGGACTGCCAGGGACAGGGAGGCCAGATACGCAGTATTTT; CDR3aa: CASKGLPGTGRPDTQYF
j_gene: TRBJ2-1; abundance: many; d_gene: -; v_gene: TRBV7-2; CDR3nt: TGTGCCAGCAGCCTAACCTACAATGAGCAGTTCTTC; CDR3aa: CASSLTYNEQFF
j_gene: TRBJ2-6; abundance: -; d_gene: -; v_gene: TRBV5-1; CDR3nt: TGCGCCAGCAGCTTGGCCTCACAGAGCTCTGGGGCCAACGTCCTGACTTTC; CDR3aa: CASSLASQSSGANVLTF
j_gene: TRBJ1-2; abundance: -; d_gene: -; v_gene: TRBV3-1; CDR3nt: TGTGCCAGCAGCCAAGAGGGTCCGAGGGGTTATGGCTACACCTTC; CDR3aa: CASSQEGPRGYGYTF
j_gene: TRBJ2-7; abundance: few; d_gene: -; v_gene: TRBV5-4; CDR3nt: TGTGCCAGCAGCTTTGATCCGGGTGGTGTCGAGCAGTACTTC; CDR3aa: CASSFDPGGVEQYF
j_gene: TRBJ1-4; abundance: -; d_gene: TRBD1; v_gene: TRBV9; CDR3nt: TGTGCCAGCAGCGTAACCGCCGGCGGGACAGCCAGGGCCACAACTAATGAAAAACTGTTTTTT; CDR3aa: CASSVTAGGTARATTNEKLFF
j_gene: TRBJ1-2; abundance: -; d_gene: -; v_gene: TRBV3-1; CDR3nt: TGTGCCAGCAGCCAAGTAGGGCGGGTTTACGGCTACACCTTC; CDR3aa: CASSQVGRVYGYTF
j_gene: TRBJ2-7; abundance: few; d_gene: TRBD1; v_gene: TRBV7-2; CDR3nt: TGTGCCAGCAGCATTACCGGGACAGGGGGGATCGAGCAGTACTTC; CDR3aa: CASSITGTGGIEQYF